Only one count was recorded for the clone carrying this T cell receptor beta chain. The sample originates from a study of T cell responses to AZD1222 COVID-19 vaccine. CDR1 is MNHEY, CDR2 SVGAGI, per germline. The CDR3 extends over 15 amino acids. The junction had 8 bases not matched to a gene; V was cut back by 2 bases and J by 9 bases. Data came from immunoSEQ multiplex PCR; TCRdb stores just in-frame clones and leaves some out. The table lists tens of thousands of clones, around 80% of them singletons. The source is an adult who received the AZD1222 COVID-19 vaccine. This chain uses TRBV6-5 with TRBJ2-1; 9 bases are a match to TRBD2. The source material was peripheral blood, sampled 28 days after the second AZD1222 dose. The DNA for the CDR3 is TGTGCCAGCAGTTACGCAGCGGGGGGCCCTCGTGAGCAGTTCTTC. This translates into CASSYAAGGPREQFF.